These 3 T cell receptor gamma chains originate from one sample sequenced in a study of gamma-delta T cells after stem cell transplantation. TCRdb re-called clones from the RT-PCR reads via CATT. The sample yields about 4,800 gamma-chain clones, approximately 21% seen once. The sample taken for sequencing was gamma-delta T cells. These receptors originate from a human donor. It is not recorded whose cells these are; they may come from a transplant donor.

The chain joins TRGV4 to TRGJ1 or TRGJ2. Germline V CDR1 and CDR2: EGSTGY, YDSYTSSV. This CDR3 is built from 14 residues. V trimming: 0 bases; J trimming: 5 bases; junction bases outside the gene matches: 7. CDR3 region: CATWDGQGHYKKLF. DNA for the CDR3: TGTGCCACCTGGGATGGGCAAGGTCATTATAAGAAACTCTTT.

This clone was seen more than once but under ten times. Other DNA sequences within the sample encode an identical CDR3. The rearrangement links TRGV9 to TRGJ1 or TRGJ2. The V gene end was trimmed by 3 bases and the J gene end by 6 bases; junction bases not matched to a gene: 2. Germline values: CDR1 GITISATS, CDR2 ISYDGTV (reference sequence). The CDR3 totals 11 residues. The CDR3 loop reads CALWESYKKLF. Written as DNA, the CDR3 is TGTGCCTTGTGGGAGAGTTATAAGAAACTCTTT.

In this sample, this clone turned up a few times. The V call is TRGV8, the J call TRGJ1 or TRGJ2. Germline V CDR1 and CDR2: VENAVY, YDSYNSRV. The CDR3 totals 11 residues. With 5 bases clipped from V and 9 bases from J, the junction kept 7 bases outside the gene matches. The CDR3 coding sequence is TGTGCCACCTGGGTATATGGTAAGAAACTCTTT. Translating it yields CATWVYGKKLF.